This T cell receptor (beta chain) was found in a study of vaccination and CD4 T cells after COVID-19. The germline V gene has CDR1 LNHDA and CDR2 SQIVND (reference sequence). The V gene lost 1 base and the J gene lost 4 bases, with 13 bases spanning the gap. This CDR3 region has 16 residues. Oncomine TCR Beta short-read sequencing was applied to DNA from cultured CD4+ T cells. TCRdb itself ran the PCR reads through MiXCR, one entry per CDR3 protein. The sample holds some 16,000 distinct CDR3 sequences, 53% seen once. Treatment defined: approximately 11-day PBMC culture with coronavirus spike peptide pools or control peptides (ViraFEST assay). With more than nine days of culture completed, CD4+ T cells were isolated by negative selection. A remark on this clonotype: Antigen unknown.

The V gene is TRBV19, the J gene TRBJ2-2; D call uncertain. The sequencing input was CD4+ T cells from blood, cultured in vitro. The receptor was isolated from a human donor who had recovered from COVID-19. The CDR3 bases are TGTGCCAGTAGTATAGGGGCAGTAAGTACCACCGGGGAGCTGTTTTTT. As protein: CASSIGAVSTTGELFF.